These 27 T cell receptor beta chains were all obtained from the same sample, sequenced in a study of CD8 T cells in ankylosing spondylitis. Using its own MiXCR run on the 5' RACE reads, TCRdb lists one record per CDR3 protein. The table records almost 400,000 distinct CDR3 sequences, approximately 20% of them present only once. Study-level points and caveats: For ankylosing spondylitis blood, a TCR beta motif of about eight highly homologous variants appeared characteristic.

Which antigens these TCRs recognize remains unknown. The specimen sequenced was blood, either unsorted or a sorted T cell fraction (not recorded which). These receptor sequences come from a male donor with ankylosing spondylitis.

The DNA for the CDR3 is TGTGCCAGCAGCTTGAGGGGCCAGCCTACCAATGAGCAGTTCTTC. This translates into CASSLRGQPTNEQFF. V and J are TRBV11-2 and TRBJ2-1; D tentatively reads TRBD1 or TRBD2 (5 bases each). This CDR3 is 15 amino acids long. V lost 3 bases and J lost 6, with 15 bases in between. The germline gives CDR1 SGHAT, CDR2 FQNNGV.

The chain recombines TRBV6-1 with TRBJ2-4, with D maybe TRBD1 (5 bases). Germline loops: CDR1 MNHNS, CDR2 SASEGT. Trimming stripped 1 base from V and 5 bases from J, with 6 bases between. The CDR3 sequence is 13 residues long. The CDR3 nucleotides are TGTGCCAGCAGTGAAGGGGGCCAAAACATTCAGTACTTC. Residues: CASSEGGQNIQYF.

This clonotype was detected only a few times. V and J are TRBV4-3 and TRBJ2-1; 13 bases align to TRBD2. This CDR3 is built from 14 residues. In germline, CDR1 is LGHNA, CDR2 YSLEER. Unmatched junction bases numbered 1, after V lost 0 bases and J lost 11 bases. The DNA for the CDR3 is TGCGCCAGCAGCCAAGATGGGACTAGCGGGAAGCAGTTCTTC. It is translated as CASSQDGTSGKQFF.

J is TRBJ1-3 and V is TRBV29-1; D gene unclear. CDR1 and CDR2 (germline): SQVTM, ANQGSEA. The CDR3 contains 11 residues. Trimming shortened V by 7 bases and J by 4 bases, and 8 bases separated the two germline ends. The chain's CDR3 is CSAGSGNTIYF. In DNA, the CDR3 is TGCAGCGCCGGGTCGGGAAACACCATATATTTT.

The rearrangement joins TRBV7-2 to TRBJ1-1; 9 nucleotides align to TRBD1. The CDR3 is 16 residues long. The J segment lost 2 bases and the V segment lost 1 base, leaving 5 bases of the junction unmatched. The germline gives CDR1 SGHTA, CDR2 FQGNSA. The CDR3 sequence: CASSLVVGQGNTEAFF. The CDR3 DNA reads TGTGCCAGCAGCTTAGTGGTGGGACAGGGAAACACTGAAGCTTTCTTT.

The chain employs TRBV9 and TRBJ2-1; weak D call: TRBD1 (5 bases). This CDR3 has 14 residues. The V gene's germline CDR1 is SGDLS and CDR2 YYNGEE. V lost 3 bases to trimming and J lost 4 bases, with 11 bases between them. CDR3 sequence (DNA): TGTGCCAGCAGCGCCCAGGGAACTTACAATGAGCAGTTCTTC. It translates to CASSAQGTYNEQFF.

The J gene is TRBJ2-7, the V gene TRBV7-2; D is ambiguous. V was cut by 2 bases and J by 1 base, with 9 bases left in between. Germline V gives CDR1 SGHTA, CDR2 FQGNSA. This CDR3 contains 14 residues. DNA for the CDR3: TGTGCCAGCAGCTTATATGCATTGTCCTACGAGCAGTACTTC. Its translation is CASSLYALSYEQYF.

The table lists this clonotype with a few counts. The chain recombines TRBV12-3 or TRBV12-4 with TRBJ2-2; 7 bases agree with TRBD2. This CDR3 spans 16 amino acids. Losses at the gene ends were 6 bases for V and 3 bases for J; bases not matched to a gene: 10. CDR3 sequence (DNA): TGTGCCAGCAGACAGACCGCCCTAGCGGACACCGGGGAGCTGTTTTTT. Its translation is CASRQTALADTGELFF.

The J gene is TRBJ2-5, the V gene TRBV3-1; D is uncertain. Germline values: CDR1 LGHDT, CDR2 YNNKEL (reference sequence). Between the trimmed V and J ends, which lost 1 base and 4 bases, there was a span of 10 bases. The CDR3 runs 14 residues. For the CDR3, the DNA is TGTGCCAGCAGCCAAGTGGGCAGAACAGAGACCCAGTACTTC. As protein: CASSQVGRTETQYF.

The sample holds a few counts of this clonotype. This rearrangement joins TRBV12-3 or TRBV12-4 to TRBJ2-2, with D hard to call. The CDR3 consists of 11 residues. V dropped 3 bases and J dropped 8 bases, with 4 bases sitting between them. CDR3 amino acids: CASSFRGELFF. The CDR3, as DNA: TGTGCCAGCAGTTTCAGGGGGGAGCTGTTTTTT.

This chain joins TRBV7-6 and TRBJ2-3, with 7 nucleotides matching TRBD2. CDR1 is SGHVS and CDR2 is FNYEAQ in the germline V gene. The CDR3 has 17 amino acids. V lost 1 base and J lost 2; bases outside the gene matches: 9. Written as DNA, the CDR3 is TGTGCCAGCAGCTTAGGCTGGGCTAGCGGTCCCACAGATACGCAGTATTTT. Translated: CASSLGWASGPTDTQYF. The full variable domain, its missing parts supplied by reference TRBV7-6 and TRBJ2-3, is GAGVSQSPRYKVTKRGQDVALRCDPISGHVSLYWYRQALGQGPEFLTYFNYEAQQDKSGLPNDRFSAERPEGSISTLTIQRTEQRDSAMYRCASSLGWASGPTDTQYFGPGTRLTVL.

The V and J genes are TRBV18 and TRBJ2-1; unclear D gene. The CDR3 is 15 amino acids. The ends were cut back, 0 bases at V and 5 bases at J, with 11 bases in the middle. The germline gives CDR1 KGHSH, CDR2 LQKENI. CDR3 coding DNA: TGTGCCAGCTCACCACCCAACCAGGTTGACAATGAGCAGTTCTTC. Its protein is CASSPPNQVDNEQFF.

This clonotype was seen only a few times. This chain links TRBV6-2 or TRBV6-3 with TRBJ2-1; D may be TRBD1 (6 bases). V was shortened by 2 bases and J by 2 bases, with 19 bases between the two germline ends. There are 18 residues in the CDR3. Per germline, CDR1 MNHEY and CDR2 SVGEGT. CDR3 DNA: TGTGCCAGCAGTTACGGTCCCCTGCCGGGACAAACCTACAATGAGCAGTTCTTC. Its protein product is CASSYGPLPGQTYNEQFF.

This clonotype was counted only a few times. This sequence joins TRBV12-3 or TRBV12-4 and TRBJ1-2; possible D gene TRBD1, 6 bases. The CDR3 is made up of 14 amino acids. Trimming shortened V by 2 bases and J by 6 bases, and 13 bases separated the two germline ends. The CDR3 protein is CASSLQGKMDGYTF. The CDR3 coding sequence is TGTGCCAGCAGTTTACAGGGGAAGATGGATGGCTACACCTTC.

This sequence joins TRBV4-3 and TRBJ2-3, with 9 bases lining up with TRBD2. The germline V gene has CDR1 LGHNA and CDR2 YSLEER. The CDR3 contains 16 residues. V was pared by 1 base and J by 5 bases, with 7 bases of the junction left unmatched. The CDR3 is CASSQVLAGNGDTQYF. The CDR3 DNA reads as TGCGCCAGCAGCCAAGTCCTAGCGGGAAACGGAGATACGCAGTATTTT.

The rearrangement links TRBV19 to TRBJ2-5; no clear D. This CDR3 contains 13 residues. Trimming removed 2 bases at V and 1 base at J, with 5 bases between. CDR1 is LNHDA and CDR2 is SQIVND in the germline V gene (reference sequence). In nucleotides, the CDR3 is TGTGCCAGTAGTATAAACAGCCAAGAGACCCAGTACTTC. Translated, it gives CASSINSQETQYF.

This clonotype was detected many times. The chain carries TRBV12-3 or TRBV12-4 and TRBJ2-1; 12 bases align to TRBD2. The CDR3 extends over 17 amino acids. V was pared by 5 bases and J by 0 bases, with 5 bases of the junction left unmatched. The CDR3 sequence is CASSPGTSGPSYNEQFF. CDR3 bases: TGTGCCAGCAGTCCCGGGACTAGCGGGCCCTCCTACAATGAGCAGTTCTTC.

This rearrangement joins TRBV20-1 to TRBJ2-6, with D possibly matching TRBD1 (5 bases). The V end was cut by 0 bases, the J end by 3 bases, with 15 bases between. Germline assignment: CDR1 DFQATT and CDR2 SNEGSKA (reference sequence). CDR3 length equals 17 residues. CDR3 bases: TGCAGTGCTAGAGATGCAGGGCGAGGCTATGGGGCCAACGTCCTGACTTTC. It specifies CSARDAGRGYGANVLTF.

This clonotype has at least ten counts. The V gene is TRBV12-3 or TRBV12-4, the J gene TRBJ2-1; TRBD2 matches at 10 bases. Trimming removed 7 bases from V and 8 bases from J; junction bases left unmatched: 11. The CDR3 spans 15 residues. DNA of the CDR3: TGTGCCAGCACCCTCGTGGCTAGCGGGAGTGATGAGCAGTTCTTC. Residues: CASTLVASGSDEQFF.

The V gene is TRBV28, the J gene TRBJ2-1, with 10 bases identical to TRBD2. Per germline, CDR1 MDHEN and CDR2 SYDVKM. The V and J ends lost 6 bases and 0 bases, in that order; junction bases with no gene match: 5. The CDR3 has 16 residues. The CDR3 DNA follows: TGTGCCAGCAGCGAAACTAGCGGGAACTCCTACAATGAGCAGTTCTTC. As protein: CASSETSGNSYNEQFF.

This clonotype came up many times. This chain uses TRBV29-1 with TRBJ2-1, with 11 bases fitting TRBD1. This CDR3 is 15 amino acids long. V trimming: 6 bases; J trimming: 7 bases; junction bases outside the gene matches: 11. CDR1 SQVTM and CDR2 ANQGSEA come from the germline V gene. The CDR3: CSVSGRDRGRNEQFF. The DNA of the CDR3 is TGCAGCGTCTCTGGGCGGGACAGGGGGAGGAATGAGCAGTTCTTC.

This clonotype was detected only a few times. The chain combines TRBV5-1 with TRBJ2-1; possible D gene TRBD1, 6 bases. This CDR3 has 16 residues. The V and J ends lost 1 base and 4 bases respectively, with 15 bases between them. From germline, CDR1 is SGHRS and CDR2 YFSETQ. The CDR3, as DNA: TGCGCCAGCAGCTTGTTAGGGGGAGTAGTTTACAATGAGCAGTTCTTC. It codes for CASSLLGGVVYNEQFF. Combining the CDR3 with reference TRBV5-1 and TRBJ2-1 gives the whole variable domain KAGVTQTPRYLIKTRGQQVTLSCSPISGHRSVSWYQQTPGQGLQFLFEYFSETQRNKGNFPGRFSGRQFSNSRSEMNVSTLELGDSALYLCASSLLGGVVYNEQFFGPGTRLTVL.

There are a few counts of this clonotype. V gene TRBV7-2 combines with J gene TRBJ1-1; D call uncertain. V lost 1 base, J lost 0 bases, and 9 bases lay in between. Germline V gene lookup returns CDR1 SGHTA and CDR2 FQGNSA. This CDR3 comprises 15 residues. CDR3 sequence: CASSLEYSLNTEAFF. The CDR3 bases are TGTGCCAGCAGCTTAGAGTACAGTTTGAACACTGAAGCTTTCTTT.

This clonotype was counted only a few times. The CDR3 DNA reads as TGCGCCAGCAGCTCCAAGCGGGAGCTCCCCCCAGAGACCCAGTACTTC. It is translated as CASSSKRELPPETQYF. The chain uses TRBV5-1 and TRBJ2-5, with TRBD2 identical over 8 bases. The CDR3 loop spans 16 amino acids. Germline V lookup: CDR1 SGHRS, CDR2 YFSETQ. The V segment lost 3 bases and the J segment 4 bases; nucleotides outside the gene matches: 11. Using reference TRBV5-1 and TRBJ2-5 for the parts outside the CDR3, the full variable domain is KAGVTQTPRYLIKTRGQQVTLSCSPISGHRSVSWYQQTPGQGLQFLFEYFSETQRNKGNFPGRFSGRQFSNSRSEMNVSTLELGDSALYLCASSSKRELPPETQYFGPGTRLLVL.

This clonotype has just a few counts. The chain couples TRBV12-3 or TRBV12-4 to TRBJ1-4; no definite D call. The V end lost 3 bases, the J end lost 8 bases, and 13 bases lay between the germline ends. The CDR3 loop spans 14 amino acids. The chain's CDR3 is CASSFGGLTEKLFF. The DNA for the CDR3 is TGTGCCAGCAGTTTTGGCGGCCTCACGGAAAAACTGTTTTTT.

V usage is TRBV20-1 and J usage is TRBJ2-1; 7 bases match TRBD2. V trimming: 3 bases; J trimming: 9 bases; junction bases outside the gene matches: 14. From germline, CDR1 is DFQATT and CDR2 SNEGSKA (reference sequence). The CDR3 has 15 amino acids. This CDR3 reads CSASQAGQGGGEQFF. CDR3 sequence (DNA): TGCAGTGCTAGCCAGGCCGGCCAGGGCGGGGGTGAGCAGTTCTTC.

This sequence joins TRBV5-1 and TRBJ2-5; D possibly corresponds to TRBD2 (5 bases). Between the trimmed V and J ends, which lost 5 bases and 2 bases, there was a span of 10 bases. The CDR3 consists of 13 residues. From germline, CDR1 is SGHRS and CDR2 YFSETQ. CDR3 in DNA: TGCGCCAGCAGTCTCGGGGAACAAGAGACCCAGTACTTC. Translation gives CASSLGEQETQYF.